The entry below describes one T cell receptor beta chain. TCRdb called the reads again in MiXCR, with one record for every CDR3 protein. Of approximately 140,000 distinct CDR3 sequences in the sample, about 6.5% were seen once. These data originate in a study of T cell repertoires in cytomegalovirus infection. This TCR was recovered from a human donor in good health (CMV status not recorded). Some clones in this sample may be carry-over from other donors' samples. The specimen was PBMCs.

CDR3 loop: CASIRDSDREQYF. Written as DNA, the CDR3 is TGTGCCAGCATCCGGGACTCGGACCGTGAGCAGTACTTC. The chain uses TRBV2 and TRBJ2-7; D may be TRBD2 (6 bases). The germline V gene has CDR1 SNHLY and CDR2 FYNNEI. V was cut by 7 bases and J by 7 bases, with 17 bases left in between. The CDR3 runs 13 residues.